Sequencing of this T cell receptor (beta chain) was carried out in a study of shared clonotypes between healthy human individuals. CDR1 is LNHNV and CDR2 is YYDKDF in the germline V gene (reference sequence). Trimming took 4 bases from V and 3 from J, leaving 16 bases between them. The CDR3 has 15 residues. A note on this clone: Its matching antigen is unknown.

The data were produced by immunoSEQ multiplex PCR, yet TCRdb's version contains in-frame clones alone and is incomplete. Here the sample spans some 980,000 clones, roughly 72% being singletons. Study findings and constraints: Sorted-subset sequencing was shown by rarefaction to be incomplete despite large depth.

The clonotype was recovered from a young man in good health. J is TRBJ2-7 and V is TRBV15; a weak D match, TRBD2 (6 bases). Sequenced material: memory CD4+ T cells sorted from blood. Noted subset: CD45RA-negative fraction. The CDR3 spells CATSTGYREIYEQYF. CDR3 coding DNA: TGTGCCACCAGCACCGGTTATCGGGAGATCTACGAGCAGTACTTC.